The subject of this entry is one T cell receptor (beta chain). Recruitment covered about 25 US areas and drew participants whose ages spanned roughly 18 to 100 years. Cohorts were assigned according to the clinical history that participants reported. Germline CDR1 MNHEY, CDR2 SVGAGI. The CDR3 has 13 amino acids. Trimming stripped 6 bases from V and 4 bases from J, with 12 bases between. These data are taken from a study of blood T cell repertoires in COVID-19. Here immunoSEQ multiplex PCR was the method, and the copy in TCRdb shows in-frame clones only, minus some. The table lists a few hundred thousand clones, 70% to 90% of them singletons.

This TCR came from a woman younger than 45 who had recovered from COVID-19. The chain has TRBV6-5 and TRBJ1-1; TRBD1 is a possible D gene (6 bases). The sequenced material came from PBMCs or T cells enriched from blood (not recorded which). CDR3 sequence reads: CASRGGGSTEAFF. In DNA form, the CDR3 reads TGTGCCAGCAGAGGGGGGGGGTCCACTGAAGCTTTCTTT.